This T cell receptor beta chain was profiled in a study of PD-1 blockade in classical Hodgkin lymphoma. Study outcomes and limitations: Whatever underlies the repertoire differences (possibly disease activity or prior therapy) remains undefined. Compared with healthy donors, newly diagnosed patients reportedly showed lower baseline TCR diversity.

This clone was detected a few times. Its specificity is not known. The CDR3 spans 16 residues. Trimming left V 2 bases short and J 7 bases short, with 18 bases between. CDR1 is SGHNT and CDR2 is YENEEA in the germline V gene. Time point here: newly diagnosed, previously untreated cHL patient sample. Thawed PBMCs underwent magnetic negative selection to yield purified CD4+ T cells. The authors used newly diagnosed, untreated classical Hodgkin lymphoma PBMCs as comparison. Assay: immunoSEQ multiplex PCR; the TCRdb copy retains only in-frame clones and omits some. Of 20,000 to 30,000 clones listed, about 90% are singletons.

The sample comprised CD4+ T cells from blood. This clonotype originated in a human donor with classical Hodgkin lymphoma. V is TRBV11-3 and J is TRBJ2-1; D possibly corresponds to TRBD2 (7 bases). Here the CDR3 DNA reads TGTGCCAGCAGCTTACGAGGGGGGGACCTGGGAAATGAGCAGTTCTTC. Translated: CASSLRGGDLGNEQFF.